Listed below are T cell receptor beta chains from one sample, sequenced in a study of cytotoxic CD8 clonotypes in ibrutinib-treated CLL. Profiling relied on immunoSEQ multiplex PCR, and the TCRdb table lists in-frame clones only, not all of them. The table has roughly 200,000 clones, around 75% seen once. Sequenced here: PBMCs, sampled after 12 months of ibrutinib treatment. These receptor sequences come from a human donor with chronic lymphocytic leukemia. CDR3s include the opening cysteine and the closing phenylalanine or tryptophan. A D gene is named only where the DNA matches it firmly. Only some rows state a clone size, as once, few, many or a class for expanded clones.

d_call: NA
j_call: TRBJ1-1
clone_size: NA
v_call: TRBV29-1
cdr3_aa: CSVSSEAFF
cdr3_nt: TGCAGCGTTTCGAGTGAAGCTTTCTTT

d_call: NA
j_call: TRBJ1-5
clone_size: NA
v_call: TRBV27
cdr3_aa: CASGLIQPQHF
cdr3_nt: TGTGCCAGCGGCTTGATTCAGCCCCAGCATTTT

d_call: TRBD2
j_call: TRBJ2-1
clone_size: NA
v_call: TRBV19
cdr3_aa: CASSIGTSSYNEQFF
cdr3_nt: TGTGCCAGTAGTATCGGGACTAGCTCCTACAATGAGCAGTTCTTC

d_call: TRBD2
j_call: TRBJ2-7
clone_size: NA
v_call: TRBV5-4
cdr3_aa: CASSFGFRGGSYEQYF
cdr3_nt: TGTGCCAGCAGCTTCGGGTTCCGGGGGGGTTCCTACGAGCAGTACTTC

d_call: NA
j_call: TRBJ1-2
clone_size: NA
v_call: TRBV6-5
cdr3_aa: CASSYSPTGYYGYTF
cdr3_nt: TGTGCCAGCAGTTACTCCCCTACAGGGTACTATGGCTACACCTTC

d_call: NA
j_call: TRBJ1-4
clone_size: few
v_call: TRBV30
cdr3_aa: CAWRGEREKLFF
cdr3_nt: TGTGCCTGGAGGGGGGAGAGGGAAAAACTGTTTTTT

d_call: NA
j_call: TRBJ1-4
clone_size: NA
v_call: TRBV29-1
cdr3_aa: CSVPLQVATNEKLFF
cdr3_nt: TGCAGCGTGCCCTTACAGGTTGCAACTAATGAAAAACTGTTTTTT

d_call: NA
j_call: TRBJ2-2
clone_size: few
v_call: TRBV6-1
cdr3_aa: CASSDAWGLNTGELFF
cdr3_nt: TGTGCCAGCAGTGACGCATGGGGGCTTAACACCGGGGAGCTGTTTTTT

d_call: NA
j_call: TRBJ1-4
clone_size: NA
v_call: TRBV9
cdr3_aa: CASSVGQGGEKLFF
cdr3_nt: TGTGCCAGCAGCGTAGGTCAGGGTGGTGAAAAACTGTTTTTT

d_call: NA
j_call: TRBJ1-2
clone_size: NA
v_call: TRBV11-2
cdr3_aa: CASSLVGRGYTF
cdr3_nt: TGTGCCAGCAGCTTAGTGGGTAGGGGCTACACCTTC

d_call: NA
j_call: TRBJ1-2
clone_size: NA
v_call: TRBV9
cdr3_aa: CASSVGGTTYYGYTF
cdr3_nt: TGTGCCAGCAGCGTAGGTGGCACCACTTACTATGGCTACACCTTC

d_call: NA
j_call: TRBJ2-7
clone_size: NA
v_call: TRBV7-9
cdr3_aa: CASSLMGSSYEQYF
cdr3_nt: TGTGCCAGCAGCTTAATGGGGAGCTCCTACGAGCAGTACTTC

d_call: NA
j_call: TRBJ2-1
clone_size: NA
v_call: TRBV29-1
cdr3_aa: CSVYFRNNEQFF
cdr3_nt: TGCAGCGTTTATTTCCGTAACAATGAGCAGTTCTTC

d_call: TRBD2
j_call: TRBJ2-1
clone_size: NA
v_call: TRBV5-3
cdr3_aa: CARSLRLGTSGYNEQFF
cdr3_nt: TGTGCCAGAAGCTTACGACTCGGGACTAGCGGTTACAATGAGCAGTTCTTC

d_call: NA
j_call: TRBJ1-3
clone_size: NA
v_call: TRBV13
cdr3_aa: CASKASGNTIYF
cdr3_nt: TGTGCCAGCAAGGCCTCTGGAAACACCATATATTTT

d_call: TRBD2
j_call: TRBJ2-1
clone_size: NA
v_call: TRBV7-8
cdr3_aa: CASSLGSLAGTYNEQFF
cdr3_nt: TGTGCCAGCAGCTTGGGGAGTCTAGCGGGAACCTACAATGAGCAGTTCTTC

d_call: NA
j_call: TRBJ2-3
clone_size: NA
v_call: TRBV5-1
cdr3_aa: CASSLEGGTDTQYF
cdr3_nt: TGCGCCAGCAGCTTGGAGGGGGGCACAGATACGCAGTATTTT

d_call: TRBD2
j_call: TRBJ2-3
clone_size: NA
v_call: TRBV7-6
cdr3_aa: CASSNLLAASTDTQYF
cdr3_nt: TGTGCCAGCAGCAACCTCCTAGCGGCTAGCACAGATACGCAGTATTTT

d_call: TRBD2
j_call: TRBJ2-7
clone_size: few
v_call: TRBV5-6
cdr3_aa: CASSSGLAPYEQYF
cdr3_nt: TGTGCCAGCAGCTCCGGACTAGCCCCCTACGAGCAGTACTTC

d_call: NA
j_call: TRBJ1-1
clone_size: few
v_call: TRBV5-8
cdr3_aa: CASSLGRLRTEAFF
cdr3_nt: TGTGCCAGCAGCTTAGGGCGGTTAAGGACTGAAGCTTTCTTT

d_call: NA
j_call: TRBJ2-1
clone_size: NA
v_call: TRBV7-3
cdr3_aa: CASSQGNEQFF
cdr3_nt: TGTGCCAGCAGCCAAGGGAATGAGCAGTTCTTC

d_call: NA
j_call: TRBJ1-5
clone_size: NA
v_call: TRBV30
cdr3_aa: CAWSVRGYSNQPQHF
cdr3_nt: TGTGCCTGGAGTGTCAGGGGTTATAGCAATCAGCCCCAGCATTTT

d_call: NA
j_call: TRBJ2-7
clone_size: few
v_call: TRBV9
cdr3_aa: CASSPPGAAYEQYF
cdr3_nt: TGTGCCAGCAGCCCCCCGGGAGCCGCCTACGAGCAGTACTTC

d_call: TRBD1
j_call: TRBJ1-2
clone_size: few
v_call: TRBV28
cdr3_aa: CASRILQGGYTF
cdr3_nt: TGTGCCAGCAGGATCCTACAGGGGGGCTACACCTTC

d_call: NA
j_call: TRBJ1-2
clone_size: NA
v_call: TRBV7-9
cdr3_aa: CASSFELRGSYGYTF
cdr3_nt: TGTGCCAGCAGCTTCGAATTAAGGGGTAGCTATGGCTACACCTTC

d_call: TRBD1
j_call: TRBJ2-1
clone_size: once
v_call: TRBV29-1
cdr3_aa: CSVEGRGRNNEQFF
cdr3_nt: TGCAGCGTTGAGGGAAGGGGGCGAAACAATGAGCAGTTCTTC

d_call: TRBD1
j_call: TRBJ2-7
clone_size: few
v_call: TRBV18
cdr3_aa: CASSPGQSYEQYF
cdr3_nt: TGTGCCAGCTCACCGGGACAGAGTTACGAGCAGTACTTC

d_call: NA
j_call: TRBJ1-2
clone_size: NA
v_call: TRBV14
cdr3_aa: CASSAIRATSRGYTF
cdr3_nt: TGTGCCAGCAGCGCGATCCGGGCCACTTCCCGGGGCTACACCTTC